The next 30 T cell receptor beta chains were all read from a single sample in a study of blood T cells in healthy people across ages. It was with a sample-barcoded 5' primer and a J-beta primer mix that a second PCR of about 6 to 11 cycles was run. From the 5' RACE reads, TCRdb called clonotypes with MiXCR, one entry per CDR3 protein. The sample includes approximately 1.5 million distinct CDR3 sequences, approximately 39% of them seen just once. Material for sequencing was blood. The receptors were gathered from a woman younger than 35 in good health.

The chain is built from TRBV28 and TRBJ2-5; D is possibly TRBD1 (8 bases). Per the germline V gene, CDR1 is MDHEN and CDR2 is SYDVKM. The CDR3 is 17 amino acids. V was trimmed by 9 bases and J by 11 bases, leaving 34 bases between them. The CDR3, as DNA: TGTGCCAGTCTGGGACAGGATGGCGGGAGATCCTACAATGAGCAGTACTTC. Translating gives CASLGQDGGRSYNEQYF.

This chain uses TRBV10-3 with TRBJ2-7, with unresolved D. CDR1 is ENHRY, CDR2 SYGVKD, per germline. Trimming took off 6 bases at V and 7 bases at J, with 19 bases between the two ends. The CDR3 has 14 amino acids. CDR3 amino acids: CAIRIGTAWDEQYF. DNA for the CDR3: TGTGCCATCAGAATTGGTACAGCCTGGGATGAGCAGTACTTC.

This clonotype was picked up a small number of times. The chain has TRBV13 and TRBJ1-5; D is unclear. The ends were cut back, 8 bases at V and 7 bases at J, with 15 bases in the middle. This CDR3 has 13 residues. The germline gives CDR1 PRHDT, CDR2 FYEKMQ (reference sequence). CDR3 loop: CASSIGIGQPQHF. CDR3 bases: TGTGCCAGCTCCATCGGGATCGGGCAGCCCCAGCATTTT.

Of note for this clonotype: A much bigger clone sits one base away, suggesting this may be a read error. The V and J genes are TRBV3-1 and TRBJ2-1; TRBD2 matches at 9 bases. This CDR3 region has 14 residues. Trimming took 2 bases from V and 8 from J; bases not matched to a gene: 4. Germline V gene sequence: CDR1 LGHDT, CDR2 YNNKEL (reference sequence). The CDR3 loop is CASSQLAGSHEQFF. CDR3 nucleotide sequence: TGTGCCAGCAGCCAACTAGCGGGGTCACATGAGCAGTTCTTC.

CDR3 DNA sequence: TGCGCCAGCAGCCAAAGGGCCGGGACTACCACCGGGGAGCTGTTTTTT. Its translation: CASSQRAGTTTGELFF. The rearrangement links TRBV4-1 to TRBJ2-2; TRBD2 matches at 7 bases. The CDR3 is 16 residues long. Germline CDR1 and CDR2: MGHRA and YSYEKL. V trimming: 2 bases; J trimming: 4 bases; junction bases outside the gene matches: 7.

The rearrangement uses TRBV7-2 and TRBJ2-1; no reliable D call. This CDR3 is built from 12 residues. Germline lookup yields CDR1 SGHTA and CDR2 FQGNSA. Trimming took off 2 bases at V and 9 bases at J, with 8 bases between the two ends. The CDR3: CASSLLWGEQFF. The CDR3 coding sequence is TGTGCCAGCAGCTTATTGTGGGGTGAGCAGTTCTTC.

V usage is TRBV7-9 and J usage is TRBJ2-1; D is ambiguous. The germline V gene encodes CDR1 SEHNR and CDR2 FQNEAQ (reference sequence). This CDR3 is 13 amino acids long. Trimming cost V 1 base and J 6 bases, with 7 bases left between them. The CDR3 bases are TGTGCCAGCAGCTTAGTGGTTGTCAATGAGCAGTTCTTC. Its protein is CASSLVVVNEQFF.

This clonotype was counted between two and nine times. The chain links TRBV20-1 to TRBJ1-2; 7 nucleotides agree with TRBD1. The ends lost 6 bases at V and 8 bases at J; junction bases unmatched: 6. In germline, CDR1 is DFQATT, CDR2 SNEGSKA (reference sequence). This CDR3 is 11 amino acids long. Here the CDR3 DNA reads TGCAGTGCCCAGATAGGGGGCGGCTACACCTTC. Its translation: CSAQIGGGYTF.

This clonotype was observed a few times. The V gene is TRBV2, the J gene TRBJ1-2, with 7 bases fitting TRBD1. The CDR3 has 12 residues. The trim removed 6 bases at V and 4 bases at J, leaving 2 bases unmatched. CDR1 and CDR2 from the germline V gene are SNHLY and FYNNEI. CDR3 loop: CASRTGIYGYTF. The CDR3 nucleotides are TGTGCCAGCAGGACAGGGATCTATGGCTACACCTTC.

This clonotype appeared a few times. This chain joins TRBV13 and TRBJ1-2, with D tentatively TRBD1 (6 bases). The CDR3 spans 14 residues. The germline gives CDR1 PRHDT, CDR2 FYEKMQ (reference sequence). Trimming removed 6 bases at V and 4 bases at J, with 15 bases between. CDR3 loop: CASSSFSRGYGYTF. The CDR3, as DNA: TGTGCCAGCAGTTCCTTCTCCAGGGGCTATGGCTACACCTTC. The whole variable domain, remainder taken from reference TRBV13 and TRBJ1-2, is AAGVIQSPRHLIKEKRETATLKCYPIPRHDTVYWYQQGPGQDPQFLISFYEKMQSDKGSIPDRFSAQQFSDYHSELNMSSLELGDSALYFCASSSFSRGYGYTFGSGTRLTVV.

The chain employs TRBV4-1 and TRBJ2-7, with 7 bases aligning to TRBD1. Germline-derived CDR1 and CDR2 are MGHRA and YSYEKL. J gave up 1 base and V 1 base, and 7 bases lay outside the gene matches. The CDR3 loop spans 16 amino acids. CDR3 sequence: CASSQVVGDSSYEQYF. The CDR3 DNA follows: TGCGCCAGCAGCCAAGTAGTCGGGGACAGTTCCTACGAGCAGTACTTC.

The chain couples TRBV7-2 to TRBJ2-1, with TRBD2 identical over 12 bases. The trim removed 1 base at V and 3 bases at J, leaving 4 bases unmatched. The germline V gene encodes CDR1 SGHTA and CDR2 FQGNSA. The CDR3 has 17 amino acids. CDR3 nucleotides: TGTGCCAGCAGCTTAGGTCTGACTAGCGGGGGCTACAATGAGCAGTTCTTC. Amino acids: CASSLGLTSGGYNEQFF.

This clonotype was found many times. V usage is TRBV7-9 and J usage is TRBJ1-2; the D is unclear. The CDR3 length is 14 residues. Between the trimmed V and J ends, which lost 5 bases and 0 bases, there was a span of 10 bases. Germline loops: CDR1 SEHNR, CDR2 FQNEAQ (reference sequence). This CDR3 reads CASSPRRANYGYTF. CDR3 DNA: TGTGCCAGCAGCCCCCGACGGGCTAACTATGGCTACACCTTC.

Note on this clonotype: One end of the junction varies from germline; a read error may be responsible. The chain joins TRBV5-1 to TRBJ1-1, with a tentative D call TRBD1 (5 bases). This CDR3 has 15 amino acids. Germline values: CDR1 SGHRS, CDR2 YFSETQ. The CDR3 here is CASSWGTGWNAEAFF. The CDR3 DNA follows: TGCGCCAGCAGCTGGGGGACGGGATGGAACGCTGAAGCTTTCTTT.

The chain has TRBV2 and TRBJ1-4; TRBD1 matches at 9 bases. This CDR3 comprises 14 residues. The trim removed 9 bases at V and 8 bases at J, leaving 10 bases unmatched. Germline CDR1 and CDR2: SNHLY and FYNNEI. The CDR3 nucleotides are TGTGCCAGTCAAACAGGGGGCCGACGGGAAAAACTGTTTTTT. Encoded protein: CASQTGGRREKLFF.

The chain uses TRBV5-1 and TRBJ2-4; a weak D match, TRBD1 (6 bases). Germline loops: CDR1 SGHRS, CDR2 YFSETQ. This CDR3 has 16 residues. V was trimmed by 4 bases and J by 4 bases, leaving 18 bases between them. CDR3 region: CASSTGQLIAKNIQYF. In DNA, the CDR3 is TGCGCCAGCAGCACTGGACAGCTTATCGCAAAAAACATTCAGTACTTC.

The rearrangement uses TRBV15 and TRBJ2-1, with D possibly matching TRBD2 (6 bases). Judging by the DNA end, TRBJ2-7 fits better; the J call may be wrong. CDR1 is LNHNV, CDR2 YYDKDF, per germline (reference sequence). The CDR3 sequence is 16 residues long. CDR3 coding DNA: TGTGCCACCAGAAGCCGTGCCGGGACTGAAACCTACGAGCAGTACTTC. This codes for CATRSRAGTETYEQYF.

The rearrangement joins TRBV9 to TRBJ2-2; 11 nucleotides align to TRBD2. Germline V gene sequence: CDR1 SGDLS, CDR2 YYNGEE. V trimming: 4 bases; J trimming: 2 bases; junction bases outside the gene matches: 10. The CDR3 sequence is 18 residues long. The CDR3 DNA sequence: TGTGCCAGCAGCATCCGGATAGCGGGAGGGGCAAACACCGGGGAGCTGTTTTTT. It translates to CASSIRIAGGANTGELFF.

The rearrangement joins TRBV20-1 to TRBJ1-2, with TRBD1 identical over 9 bases. Germline V gene data show CDR1 as DFQATT and CDR2 as SNEGSKA (reference sequence). The CDR3 sequence is 12 residues long. With 3 bases clipped from V and 7 bases from J, the junction kept 3 bases outside the gene matches. CDR3 DNA: TGCAGTGCTAGCAGGGACAGGGCTGGCTACACCTTC. Translation gives CSASRDRAGYTF.

In its sample, this clonotype was seen a few times. This chain joins TRBV28 and TRBJ2-1, with TRBD1 as a possible D gene (6 bases). V lost 2 bases and J lost 0, with 17 bases in between. Germline V gene data show CDR1 as MDHEN and CDR2 as SYDVKM. The CDR3 is made up of 18 amino acids. Here the CDR3 reads CASSLRGMGDSSYNEQFF. The CDR3 bases are TGTGCCAGCAGTTTAAGGGGGATGGGCGATAGCTCCTACAATGAGCAGTTCTTC.

This clonotype occurred a few times. The gene calls are TRBV9 and TRBJ2-2; D is unresolved. The CDR3 consists of 12 residues. Trimming removed 4 bases from V and 7 bases from J, with 8 bases in between. CDR1 is SGDLS, CDR2 YYNGEE, per germline. The DNA for the CDR3 is TGTGCCAGCAGCCCCCGCATCGGGGAGCTGTTTTTT. Translating it yields CASSPRIGELFF.

This clonotype has a handful of counts. The chain couples TRBV7-2 to TRBJ2-3; 10 bases match TRBD2. Germline V gives CDR1 SGHTA, CDR2 FQGNSA. The trim removed 1 base at V and 3 bases at J, leaving 7 bases unmatched. This CDR3 has 17 residues. The DNA of the CDR3 is TGTGCCAGCAGCTTAGTTTGGCTAGCGGGGGCGACAGATACGCAGTATTTT. Translated, it gives CASSLVWLAGATDTQYF.

This sequence joins TRBV5-1 and TRBJ2-7; D uncertain. Germline lookup yields CDR1 SGHRS and CDR2 YFSETQ. V dropped 2 bases and J dropped 0 bases, with 12 bases sitting between them. The CDR3 is made up of 15 amino acids. CDR3 sequence (DNA): TGCGCCAGCAGCTTTACTGCTGCGAGCTCCTACGAGCAGTACTTC. Its translation is CASSFTAASSYEQYF.

The chain is built from TRBV4-1 and TRBJ1-6; D uncertain. Trimming removed 4 bases at V and 7 bases at J, with 8 bases between. Germline CDR1 is MGHRA and CDR2 is YSYEKL. The CDR3 covers 13 residues. DNA for the CDR3: TGCGCCAGCAGCCGAGAGACAAATTCACCCCTCCACTTT. Translation: CASSRETNSPLHF.

The chain carries TRBV4-1 and TRBJ1-2; no definite D call. The V end lost 1 base, the J end lost 0 bases, and 9 bases lay between the germline ends. Looked up from germline, CDR1 is MGHRA and CDR2 is YSYEKL. The CDR3 contains 15 residues. For the CDR3, the DNA is TGCGCCAGCAGCCAAGGTACTCTACCTAACTATGGCTACACCTTC. This codes for CASSQGTLPNYGYTF.

The J gene is TRBJ2-2, the V gene TRBV12-3 or TRBV12-4; tentatively, D is TRBD1 or TRBD2 (5 bases each). Trimming pared 5 bases from V and 0 bases from J, leaving 22 bases between. The CDR3 sequence is 19 residues long. This CDR3 reads CASSVHPGASRTNTGELFF. DNA for the CDR3: TGTGCCAGCAGTGTCCATCCCGGGGCTAGCCGAACGAACACCGGGGAGCTGTTTTTT.

A few counts support this clonotype. This chain uses TRBV5-1 with TRBJ2-3, with TRBD1 matching over 8 bases. The J segment lost 4 bases and the V segment lost 4 bases, leaving 5 bases of the junction unmatched. The CDR3 extends over 14 amino acids. Germline-derived CDR1 and CDR2 are SGHRS and YFSETQ. Written as DNA, the CDR3 is TGCGCCAGCAGCCTCCGGACAGGGCCAGATACGCAGTATTTT. Translated, it gives CASSLRTGPDTQYF.

The chain uses TRBV9 and TRBJ2-2; TRBD2 aligns across 8 bases. Germline assignment: CDR1 SGDLS and CDR2 YYNGEE. The CDR3 length is 15 residues. V lost 0 bases, J lost 5 bases, and 3 bases stayed unmatched. The CDR3 is CASSVAGGQTGELFF. The CDR3 DNA reads as TGTGCCAGCAGCGTAGCGGGGGGGCAAACCGGGGAGCTGTTTTTT.

This clonotype came up a few times. This chain uses TRBV5-1 with TRBJ2-7; the D gene is possibly TRBD2 (6 bases). Deletions cut 0 bases from V and 2 bases from J, with 9 bases between. CDR3 size: 14 residues. Per the germline V gene, CDR1 is SGHRS and CDR2 is YFSETQ. The DNA for the CDR3 is TGCGCCAGCAGCTTGGAAGTAGCGGCCTACGAGCAGTACTTC. This codes for CASSLEVAAYEQYF.

In this sample, this clonotype turned up many times. The V and J genes are TRBV7-9 and TRBJ2-3; unclear D gene. Germline lookup yields CDR1 SEHNR and CDR2 FQNEAQ (reference sequence). CDR3 length: 16 residues. The V end was cut by 1 base, the J end by 1 base, with 12 bases between. DNA of the CDR3: TGTGCCAGCAGCTTAGGATTCTCCGTGGGCACAGATACGCAGTATTTT. Encoded protein: CASSLGFSVGTDTQYF.